This is a list of T cell receptor beta chains from one sample in a study of blood T cells in healthy people across ages. TCRdb recomputed calls from the 5' RACE reads with MiXCR, one row per CDR3 protein. The sample lists roughly 2 million distinct CDR3 sequences, around 48% occurring once. Specimen: blood. These receptors were obtained from a woman aged 40 to 50 in good health. Each CDR3 is given with its conserved first and last residue. A D gene is named only where the DNA matches it firmly. Expanded clones get a size class; other rows say once, few or many, or leave the size out.

J | size | D | V | DNA | CDR3
TRBJ2-3 | . | . | TRBV2 | TGTGCCAGCAGTTTAGACTCGGTTATCAGCACAGATACGCAGTATTTT | CASSLDSVISTDTQYF
TRBJ1-5 | few | . | TRBV28 | TGTGCCAGCAGTAAGAATCAGCCCCAGCATTTT | CASSKNQPQHF
TRBJ2-2 | few | . | TRBV14 | TGTGCCAGCAGCCCTTACACCGGGGAGCTGTTTTTT | CASSPYTGELFF
TRBJ1-1 | . | TRBD1 | TRBV7-2 | TGTGCCAGCAGCCTTCGGACAGGCTACATGAACACTGAAGCTTTCTTT | CASSLRTGYMNTEAFF
TRBJ2-4 | . | . | TRBV21-1 | TGTGCCAGCAGCAACCCCAGCGGGGCCCTAGCCAAAAACATTCAGTACTTC | CASSNPSGALAKNIQYF
TRBJ1-2 | . | . | TRBV7-2 | TGTGCCAGCAGCTTAGCCGGGGCCACCCAGGGCTATGGCTACACCTTC | CASSLAGATQGYGYTF
TRBJ2-1 | . | TRBD1 | TRBV7-9 | TGTGCCAGCAGCCAAACGGACAGGGGGCGCTTAGGGGCACACAATGAGCAGTTCTTC | CASSQTDRGRLGAHNEQFF
TRBJ1-6 | . | . | TRBV20-1 | TGCAGTGCACCCATTGACCGGTCCTATAATTCACCCCTCCACTTT | CSAPIDRSYNSPLHF
TRBJ1-1 | . | . | TRBV3-1 | TGTGCCAGCAGCCACAGGGTAGGGAGCACTGAAGCTTTCTTT | CASSHRVGSTEAFF
TRBJ1-5 | . | . | TRBV5-1 | TGCGCCAGCAGCTCAGGGAAGGGAGGCAATCAGCCCCAGCATTTT | CASSSGKGGNQPQHF
TRBJ1-5 | . | TRBD1 | TRBV7-6 | TGTGCCAGCAGCCCCATGGGCTCCAGGGGGCGAAGGCAGCCCCCGCATTTT | CASSPMGSRGRRQPPHF
TRBJ2-7 | . | . | TRBV12-3/TRBV12-4 | TGTGCCAGCACCACACTCGTCAATCCTACCTCCTACAATGAGCAGTACTTC | CASTTLVNPTSYNEQYF
TRBJ2-7 | few | TRBD1 | TRBV6-5 | TGTGCCAGCAGTCCGACCATCGGGACAGCGAATTACGAGCAGTACTTC | CASSPTIGTANYEQYF
TRBJ1-6 | . | . | TRBV20-1 | TGCAGTGCTGGGAGACCCCACGGTGGTAATTCACCCCTCCACTTT | CSAGRPHGGNSPLHF
TRBJ2-7 | many | . | TRBV29-1 | TGCAGCGTTGAAACAACAGGGTCCAGAGACGACGAGCAGTACTTC | CSVETTGSRDDEQYF
TRBJ2-1 | . | TRBD2 | TRBV7-2 | TGTGCCAGCAGCCTCACGGGACTAGCGGCTAATGAGCAGTTCTTC | CASSLTGLAANEQFF
TRBJ2-3 | once | TRBD1 | TRBV24-1 | TGTGCCACCAGTGACGCAGGAGACAGGGAGCCAGATACGCAGTATTTT | CATSDAGDREPDTQYF
TRBJ2-5 | . | . | TRBV27 | TGTGCCAGCAGTTTATCGTGGGGGGGCCGGGAGCAGTACTTC | CASSLSWGGREQYF
TRBJ2-7 | few | TRBD1 | TRBV29-1 | TGCAGCGTTGAACTCTCCGGGACAGGGGTTTCCTACGAGCAGTACTTC | CSVELSGTGVSYEQYF
TRBJ2-7 | . | . | TRBV20-1 | TGCAGTGCTAATAAAGGGGCTAGCGCGACCTACGAGCAGTACTTC | CSANKGASATYEQYF
TRBJ1-2 | once | . | TRBV12-3/TRBV12-4 | TGTGCCAGCAGCCATATCTCGGGGGCGCGTGATTGTGTCTACACCTTC | CASSHISGARDCVYTF
TRBJ2-1 | . | TRBD1 | TRBV18 | TGTGCCAGCTCACCGGGACAGGGGAATGACAATGAGCAGTTCTTC | CASSPGQGNDNEQFF
TRBJ2-6 | . | TRBD1 | TRBV6-5 | TGTGCCAGCAGTCACATGCCGGGACAGGGGGCGCAAGGGGCCAACGTCCTGACTTTC | CASSHMPGQGAQGANVLTF
TRBJ2-3 | . | . | TRBV5-1 | TGCGCCAGCAGCCAAACTTCCTCCCCGGGAGGCACAGATACGCAGTATTTT | CASSQTSSPGGTDTQYF
TRBJ2-4 | . | TRBD1 | TRBV7-2 | TGTGCCAGCGCTGACAGGGGGCAGGGAAACATTCAGTACTTC | CASADRGQGNIQYF
TRBJ2-5 | . | . | TRBV10-3 | TGTGCCATCAGTGAGCCGGGACGGAACTACGGGCAGTACTTC | CAISEPGRNYGQYF
TRBJ2-7 | . | TRBD2 | TRBV5-4 | TGTGCCAGCAGCAACGGGGCTAGCGGGGGACTCCTATCCCACGAGCAGTACTTC | CASSNGASGGLLSHEQYF
TRBJ2-1 | few | TRBD2 | TRBV4-3 | TGCGCCAGCAGCCAAGCTAGCGGGGGGGCCGGCAATGAGCAGTTCTTC | CASSQASGGAGNEQFF
TRBJ2-3 | . | TRBD2 | TRBV6-2/TRBV6-3 | TGTGCCAGCAGCACCCCCTACGGGACTAGCGGGGGGGGCCTTGATACGCAGTATTTT | CASSTPYGTSGGGLDTQYF
TRBJ2-7 | . | TRBD1 | TRBV5-1 | TGCGCCAGCAGCTTCGGGACAGAACTCTCCTACGAGCAGTACTTC | CASSFGTELSYEQYF
TRBJ2-5 | . | . | TRBV11-2 | TGTGCCAGCAGCCGAGGGTACGAGACCCAGTACTTC | CASSRGYETQYF
TRBJ2-5 | . | TRBD2 | TRBV11-2 | TGTGCCAGCAGCTCCCGACTAGCGGGGGGCCGATTAACTCAAGAGACCCAGTACTTC | CASSSRLAGGRLTQETQYF
TRBJ1-6 | few | . | TRBV20-1 | TGCAGTGCTTTTCTCGATTCACCCCTCCACTTT | CSAFLDSPLHF
TRBJ1-2 | . | . | TRBV28 | TGTGCCAGCAGAACCCGGGGGAGAGTTAACTATGGCTACACCTTC | CASRTRGRVNYGYTF
TRBJ1-2 | . | . | TRBV20-1 | TGCAGTGCTGACCCAGGGGCATTGAGCTACACCTTC | CSADPGALSYTF
TRBJ2-5 | . | TRBD2 | TRBV20-1 | TGCAGTGCTAGAGTCAGCGGGGGGGCTTTTGAGACCCAGTACTTC | CSARVSGGAFETQYF
TRBJ1-1 | . | . | TRBV6-6 | TGTGCCAGCAGTTACTCGAGGGCTCCTACGGGCACTGAAGCTTTCTTT | CASSYSRAPTGTEAFF
TRBJ1-2 | . | . | TRBV7-2 | TGTGCCAGCAGCTGGGGGGGGCTCAACTATGGCTACACCTTC | CASSWGGLNYGYTF
TRBJ2-1 | . | . | TRBV7-2 | TGTGCCAGCAGCTTAGCCAGGGACACCTACAATGAGCAGTTCTTC | CASSLARDTYNEQFF
TRBJ2-1 | . | TRBD2 | TRBV10-3 | TGTGCCATCAGTGAGTTCACCGGGGGGGCCTCCTACAATGAGCAGTTCTTC | CAISEFTGGASYNEQFF
TRBJ1-1 | . | TRBD1 | TRBV6-2/TRBV6-3 | TGTGCCAGCAAGCAACTGGGACAGCGCATGAACACTGAAGCTTTCTTT | CASKQLGQRMNTEAFF
TRBJ2-1 | few | . | TRBV12-3/TRBV12-4 | TGTGCCAGCAGCCATCAAGGGACGACCAACAATGAGCAGTTCTTC | CASSHQGTTNNEQFF
TRBJ2-3 | few | . | TRBV29-1 | TGCAGCGTTGCTGTGGGGACTGGGGGCCCCGGGACAGATACGCAGTATTTT | CSVAVGTGGPGTDTQYF
TRBJ1-4 | once | . | TRBV7-2 | TGTGCCAGCAGCTTAGTGGGACACCCAGAAGGTGAAAAACTGTTTTTT | CASSLVGHPEGEKLFF
TRBJ2-5 | . | TRBD2 | TRBV28 | TGTGCCAGCAGTTTACTAGCGGGGGGGTTCGAAGAGACCCAGTACTTC | CASSLLAGGFEETQYF
TRBJ2-5 | few | TRBD2 | TRBV27 | TGTGCCAGCAGTAAGCGACTAGCGGGGGGCCAAGAGACCCAGTACTTC | CASSKRLAGGQETQYF
TRBJ2-2 | . | TRBD2 | TRBV6-6 | TGTGCCAGCAGGGCGGGGGGGCGGCTAACCGGGGAGCTGTTTTTT | CASRAGGRLTGELFF
TRBJ2-4 | . | . | TRBV20-1 | TGCAGTGCTAGAGAGCCAGTAGCCAAAAACATTCAGTACTTC | CSAREPVAKNIQYF